What follows is one TCR beta chain and its context. Its specificity is not known. The germline CDR1 and CDR2 sequences are ENHRY and SYGVKD. Unmatched junction bases numbered 8, after V lost 4 bases and J lost 5 bases. This CDR3 has 16 amino acids. Sequencing used immunoSEQ multiplex PCR; TCRdb keeps in-frame clones, though not all of them. The top ten hold 0.38% of the sample, which has tens of thousands of clones, 94% seen once. The sample belongs to a study of graft-versus-host responses after intestinal transplantation. Study summary: Every recipient underwent anti-thymocyte globulin induction, then tacrolimus and steroids for roughly 3 years. Findings and limits, study-wide: Among circulating GvH clones, peak levels were associated with early post-transplant declines in HvG clones. The presence of high graft-versus-host to host-versus-graft clonal ratios in allografts characterized patients with graft-donor T cell macrochimerism.

Specimen: unstimulated CD4+ T cells sorted from spleen or lymph node cells, collected before transplant. This chain links TRBV10-3 with TRBJ1-6, with TRBD1 matching over 7 bases. This receptor was identified in a human donor who was the organ donor for an intestinal transplant. The CDR3 region is CAISAGTALHNSPLHF. The CDR3 nucleotides read TGTGCCATCAGTGCCGGGACAGCCCTCCATAATTCACCCCTCCACTTT.